This TCR beta chain was profiled in a study of human T cells and chemical hapten exposure. As for the study in general: Cases of alopecia areata, totalis or universalis occurred in a predominantly female patient group.

As for time point: patch test 1, 2 weeks after DPC sensitization. Described treatment: therapeutic diphenylcyclopropenone sensitization with weekly scalp DPC. This clonotype was counted at least ten times. The library gave individual cDNA molecules unique molecular identifiers. In the original processing: TCR counts had a median of about 92,000 per sample and spanned roughly 23,224 to 700,000. TCRdb fed the RACE reads into MiXCR, producing one record per CDR3 protein. None of the V and J calls come from the authors' own analysis; TCRdb made them. The table includes some 82,000 distinct CDR3 sequences, around 11% detected once. Trimming removed 4 bases at V and 1 base at J, with 21 bases between. Germline V gene data show CDR1 as SGDLS and CDR2 as YYNGEE. The CDR3 is 18 residues long.

This clonotype originated in a woman aged 45-65 years with alopecia areata. Some clones in this sample may be carry-over from other donors' samples. This chain connects TRBV9 to TRBJ2-4; tentatively, D is TRBD1 or TRBD2 (5 bases each). This specimen was whole blood, taken in connection with sensitization to the hapten diphenylcyclopropenone (DPC). The CDR3 coding sequence is TGTGCCAGCAGCTCCGACCTTACGGGACCCTACGCCAAAAACATTCAGTACTTC. This translates into CASSSDLTGPYAKNIQYF. The variable domain in full, completed from reference TRBV9 and TRBJ2-4, reads DSGVTQTPKHLITATGQRVTLRCSPRSGDLSVYWYQQSLDQGLQFLIQYYNGEERAKGNILERFSAQQFPDLHSELNLSSLELGDSALYFCASSSDLTGPYAKNIQYFGAGTRLSVL.